This T cell receptor beta chain was profiled in a study of T-cell memory formation after mild COVID-19. Broader study findings: The appearance of some responding clones in pre-infection memory suggested that cross-reactive memory joined. CD4/CD8 balance characterized clones contracting day 15 to 85, and CD4+ skew characterized later expanders.

The V and J ends lost 4 bases and 4 bases respectively, with 13 bases between them. Germline values: CDR1 LGHDT, CDR2 YNNKEL (reference sequence). The CDR3 consists of 14 residues. 5'RACE primed from the constant segment yielded TCR alpha and TCR beta cDNA libraries bearing sample barcodes and UMIs. TCRdb re-analysed the 5' RACE reads in MiXCR, keeping a single row per CDR3 protein. The top ten hold 25% to 30% of the sample, which has approximately 30,000 distinct CDR3 sequences, 7% to 8% seen once. Only a few counts were recorded for this clonotype. Its antigen is not identified. This chain uses TRBV3-1 with TRBJ2-5; D is possibly TRBD1 (6 bases). The TCR comes from a man aged 18 to 30 who had mild COVID-19 (a few samples of this study predate the infection). Cell type and time point are not known. The sequenced material came from PBMCs or a T cell subset sorted from them (not recorded which). CDR3: CASSPTFRGETQYF. CDR3 coding DNA: TGTGCCAGCAGCCCCACCTTCAGGGGAGAGACCCAGTACTTC.